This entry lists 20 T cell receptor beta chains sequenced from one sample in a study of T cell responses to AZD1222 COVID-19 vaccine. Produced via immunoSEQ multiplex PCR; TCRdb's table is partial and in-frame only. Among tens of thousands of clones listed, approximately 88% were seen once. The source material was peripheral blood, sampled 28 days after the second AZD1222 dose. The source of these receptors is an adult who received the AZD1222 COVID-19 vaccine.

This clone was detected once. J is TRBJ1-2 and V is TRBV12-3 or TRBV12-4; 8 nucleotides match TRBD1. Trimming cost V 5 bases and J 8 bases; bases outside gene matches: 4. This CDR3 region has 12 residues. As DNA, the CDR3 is TGTGCCAGCAGTAGCACAGGGGGAGGCTACACCTTC. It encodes CASSSTGGGYTF.

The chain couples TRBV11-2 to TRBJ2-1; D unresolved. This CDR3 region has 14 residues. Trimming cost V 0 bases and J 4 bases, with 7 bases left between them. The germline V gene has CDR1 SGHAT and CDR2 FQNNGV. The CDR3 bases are TGTGCCAGCAGCTTAGATACCACGTACAATGAGCAGTTCTTC. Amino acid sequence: CASSLDTTYNEQFF.

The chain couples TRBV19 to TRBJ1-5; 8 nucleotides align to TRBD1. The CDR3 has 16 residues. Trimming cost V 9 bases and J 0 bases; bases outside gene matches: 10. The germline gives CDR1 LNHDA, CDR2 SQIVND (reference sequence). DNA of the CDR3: TGTGCCAGCAAAAAACAGGGGGGTTATAGCAATCAGCCCCAGCATTTT. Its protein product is CASKKQGGYSNQPQHF.

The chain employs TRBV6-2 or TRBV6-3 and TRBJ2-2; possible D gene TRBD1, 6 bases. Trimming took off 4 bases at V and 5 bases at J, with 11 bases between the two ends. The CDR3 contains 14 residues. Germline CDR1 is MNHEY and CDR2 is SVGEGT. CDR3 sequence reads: CASSFSQGTGELFF. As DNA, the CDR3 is TGTGCCAGCAGTTTCTCACAGGGAACCGGGGAGCTGTTTTTT.

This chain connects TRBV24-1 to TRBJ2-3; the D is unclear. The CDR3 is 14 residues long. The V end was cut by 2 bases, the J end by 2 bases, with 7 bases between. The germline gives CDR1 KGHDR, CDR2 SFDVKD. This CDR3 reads CATSDSGDTDTQYF. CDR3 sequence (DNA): TGTGCCACCAGTGATTCCGGTGACACAGATACGCAGTATTTT.

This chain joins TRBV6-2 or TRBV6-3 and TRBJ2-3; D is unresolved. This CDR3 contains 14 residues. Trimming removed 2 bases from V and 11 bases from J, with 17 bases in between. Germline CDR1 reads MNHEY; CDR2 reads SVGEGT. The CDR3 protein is CASSYHRVPFGQYF. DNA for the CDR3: TGTGCCAGCAGTTACCATCGGGTTCCTTTTGGGCAGTATTTT.

The DNA for the CDR3 is TGTGCCAGCAGCGGAGACAGGGGGCCATATGGCTACACCTTC. Its protein product is CASSGDRGPYGYTF. The V call is TRBV2, the J call TRBJ1-2; 10 positions agree with TRBD1. The CDR3 is 14 residues long. J lost 5 bases, V lost 6 bases, and 6 bases had no gene match. CDR1 and CDR2 (germline): SNHLY, FYNNEI.

The DNA of the CDR3 is TGCGCCAGCAGTATGCGGTATGGGGCCAACGTCCTGACTTTC. Protein product: CASSMRYGANVLTF. This sequence joins TRBV5-1 and TRBJ2-6; D is undetermined. V dropped 5 bases and J dropped 3 bases, with 9 bases sitting between them. Germline loops: CDR1 SGHRS, CDR2 YFSETQ. The CDR3 extends over 14 amino acids.

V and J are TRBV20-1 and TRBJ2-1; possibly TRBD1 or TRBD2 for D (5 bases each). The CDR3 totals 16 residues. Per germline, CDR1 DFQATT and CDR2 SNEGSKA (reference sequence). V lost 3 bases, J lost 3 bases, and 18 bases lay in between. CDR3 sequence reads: CSASEAGRGRYNEQFF. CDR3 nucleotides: TGCAGTGCTAGTGAGGCCGGACGGGGACGCTACAATGAGCAGTTCTTC.

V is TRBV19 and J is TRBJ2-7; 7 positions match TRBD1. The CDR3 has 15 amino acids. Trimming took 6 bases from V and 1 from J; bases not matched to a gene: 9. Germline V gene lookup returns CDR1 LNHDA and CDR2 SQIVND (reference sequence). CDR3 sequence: CASSPVGTDSYEQYF. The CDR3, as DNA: TGTGCCAGTAGCCCCGTGGGGACAGATTCCTACGAGCAGTACTTC.

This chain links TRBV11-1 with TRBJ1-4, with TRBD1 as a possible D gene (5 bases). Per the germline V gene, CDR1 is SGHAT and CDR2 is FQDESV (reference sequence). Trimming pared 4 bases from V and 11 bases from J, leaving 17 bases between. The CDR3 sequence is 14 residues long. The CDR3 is CASSSPGPGRKLFF. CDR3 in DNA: TGTGCCAGCAGCTCTCCGGGGCCGGGGCGGAAACTGTTTTTT.

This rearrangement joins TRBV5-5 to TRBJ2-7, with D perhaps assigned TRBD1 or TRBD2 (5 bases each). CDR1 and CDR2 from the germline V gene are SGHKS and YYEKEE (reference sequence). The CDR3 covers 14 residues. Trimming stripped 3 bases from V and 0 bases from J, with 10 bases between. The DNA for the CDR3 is TGTGCCAGCAGCTCTGCTGGGACCTCCTACGAGCAGTACTTC. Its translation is CASSSAGTSYEQYF.

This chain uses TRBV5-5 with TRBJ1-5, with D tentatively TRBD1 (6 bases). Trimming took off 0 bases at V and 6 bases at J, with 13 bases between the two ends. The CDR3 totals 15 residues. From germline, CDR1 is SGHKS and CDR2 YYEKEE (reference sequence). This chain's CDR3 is CASSLEGGLSQPQHF. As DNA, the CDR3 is TGTGCCAGCAGCTTGGAGGGGGGATTAAGTCAGCCCCAGCATTTT. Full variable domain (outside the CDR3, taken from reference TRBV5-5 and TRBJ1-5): DAGVTQSPTHLIKTRGQQVTLRCSPISGHKSVSWYQQVLGQGPQFIFQYYEKEERGRGNFPDRFSARQFPNYSSELNVNALLLGDSALYLCASSLEGGLSQPQHFGDGTRLSIL.

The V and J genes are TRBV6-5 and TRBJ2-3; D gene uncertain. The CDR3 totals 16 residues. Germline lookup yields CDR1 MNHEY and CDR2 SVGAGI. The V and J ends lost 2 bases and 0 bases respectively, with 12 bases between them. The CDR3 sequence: CASSYGVKTSTDTQYF. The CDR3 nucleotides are TGTGCCAGCAGTTACGGGGTAAAGACTAGCACAGATACGCAGTATTTT.

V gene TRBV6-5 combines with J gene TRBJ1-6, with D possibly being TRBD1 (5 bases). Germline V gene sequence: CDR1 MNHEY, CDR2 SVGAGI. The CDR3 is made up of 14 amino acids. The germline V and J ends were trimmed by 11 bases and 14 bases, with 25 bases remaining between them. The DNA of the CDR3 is TGTGCCGCCGAAATTAAAGAGGGGTATCCGGCCCTCCACTTT. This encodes CAAEIKEGYPALHF.

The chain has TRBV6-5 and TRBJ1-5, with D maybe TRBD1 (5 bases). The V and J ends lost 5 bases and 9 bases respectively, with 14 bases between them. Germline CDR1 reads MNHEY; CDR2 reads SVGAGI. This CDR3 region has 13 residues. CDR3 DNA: TGTGCCAGCAGTCCTCGGGGGAGAGGGCCCCAGCATTTT. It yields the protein CASSPRGRGPQHF.

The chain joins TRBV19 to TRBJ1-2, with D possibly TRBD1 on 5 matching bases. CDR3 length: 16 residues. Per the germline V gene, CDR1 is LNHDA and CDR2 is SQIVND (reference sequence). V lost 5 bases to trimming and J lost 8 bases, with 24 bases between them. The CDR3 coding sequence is TGTGCCAGTAGTCCAGTCTATCAGGGAGGTCTTGAAGGCTACACCTTC. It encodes CASSPVYQGGLEGYTF.

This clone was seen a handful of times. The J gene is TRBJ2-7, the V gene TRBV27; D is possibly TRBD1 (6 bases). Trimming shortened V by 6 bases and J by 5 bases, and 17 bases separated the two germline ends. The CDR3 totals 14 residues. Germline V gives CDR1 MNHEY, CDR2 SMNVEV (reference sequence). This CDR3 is CASRRGSPRDEQYF. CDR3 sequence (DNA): TGTGCCAGCAGAAGGGGGTCCCCGCGAGACGAGCAGTACTTC.

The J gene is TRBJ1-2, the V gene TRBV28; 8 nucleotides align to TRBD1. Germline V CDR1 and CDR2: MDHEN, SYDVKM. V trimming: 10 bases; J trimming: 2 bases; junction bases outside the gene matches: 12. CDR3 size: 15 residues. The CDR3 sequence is CAIHLGPGGNYGYTF. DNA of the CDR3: TGTGCCATCCACTTGGGGCCAGGGGGCAACTATGGCTACACCTTC.

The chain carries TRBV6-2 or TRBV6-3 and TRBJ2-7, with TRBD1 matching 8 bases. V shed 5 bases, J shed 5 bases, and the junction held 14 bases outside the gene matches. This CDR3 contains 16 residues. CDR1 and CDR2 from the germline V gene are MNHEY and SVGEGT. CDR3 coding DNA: TGTGCCAGCAGTAACCCGGGACAGGTTGGGGGAGACGAGCAGTACTTC. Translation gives CASSNPGQVGGDEQYF.